This is a list of T cell receptor beta chains from one sample in a study of cytomegalovirus exposure and HLA in healthy donors. This table comes from immunoSEQ multiplex PCR, and its TCRdb copy is limited to in-frame clones, with some not included. The table has fewer than 150,000 clones, 80% seen once. The sequenced sample consisted of PBMCs. The receptors stem from a male donor in good health and CMV-seronegative. The CDR3 runs from the conserved cysteine through the conserved F or W. The D gene is left open where the match is weak. The size of a clone is reported for some rows only, either as once, few or many, or as a class for expanded clones.

j_call: TRBJ2-6; clone_size: few; v_call: TRBV4-1; d_call: TRBD2; cdr3_aa: CASSLAGERRANVLTF; cdr3_nt: TGCGCCAGCAGCCTAGCGGGGGAGCGCAGGGCCAACGTCCTGACTTTC
j_call: TRBJ1-6; clone_size: once; v_call: TRBV30; d_call: NA; cdr3_aa: CASQAGPLSQNSPLHF; cdr3_nt: TGTGCCTCTCAGGCGGGACCTCTAAGCCAAAATTCACCCCTCCACTTT
j_call: TRBJ2-6; clone_size: NA; v_call: TRBV6-5; d_call: TRBD1; cdr3_aa: CASRTGGTGANVLTF; cdr3_nt: TGTGCCAGCAGGACAGGGGGAACTGGGGCCAACGTCCTGACTTTC
j_call: TRBJ1-2; clone_size: NA; v_call: TRBV6-5; d_call: NA; cdr3_aa: CASRGVTGKEYGYTF; cdr3_nt: TGTGCCAGCAGGGGTGTAACGGGGAAGGAGTATGGCTACACCTTC
j_call: TRBJ2-7; clone_size: NA; v_call: TRBV6-6; d_call: TRBD1; cdr3_aa: CASSYGTGGAYEQYF; cdr3_nt: TGTGCCAGCAGTTACGGGACAGGGGGTGCGTACGAGCAGTACTTC
j_call: TRBJ1-3; clone_size: NA; v_call: TRBV7-9; d_call: TRBD1; cdr3_aa: CASSLAPGTVQPRNTIYF; cdr3_nt: TGTGCCAGCAGCTTAGCGCCAGGGACAGTTCAGCCGCGAAACACCATATATTTT
j_call: TRBJ1-1; clone_size: once; v_call: TRBV10-1; d_call: NA; cdr3_aa: CASRDSLNTEAFF; cdr3_nt: TGCGCCAGCAGGGACAGCTTGAACACTGAAGCTTTCTTT
j_call: TRBJ1-5; clone_size: NA; v_call: TRBV6-5; d_call: TRBD1; cdr3_aa: CASSPRGTGLQPQHF; cdr3_nt: TGTGCCAGCAGTCCCAGGGGGACAGGGCTTCAGCCCCAGCATTTT
j_call: TRBJ2-3; clone_size: NA; v_call: TRBV29-1; d_call: NA; cdr3_aa: CSAAEYTDTQYF; cdr3_nt: TGCAGCGCTGCAGAGTACACAGATACGCAGTATTTT
j_call: TRBJ1-2; clone_size: NA; v_call: TRBV5-1; d_call: NA; cdr3_aa: CASSESGDYGYTF; cdr3_nt: TGCGCCAGCAGCGAGTCGGGGGACTATGGCTACACCTTC
j_call: TRBJ1-6; clone_size: NA; v_call: TRBV28; d_call: TRBD1; cdr3_aa: CASSPPLAGGNSPLHF; cdr3_nt: TGTGCCAGCAGTCCCCCCCTGGCAGGGGGAAATTCACCCCTCCACTTT
j_call: TRBJ1-6; clone_size: NA; v_call: TRBV13; d_call: NA; cdr3_aa: CASSPTGKGSPLHF; cdr3_nt: TGTGCCAGCAGCCCCACAGGGAAGGGTTCACCCCTCCACTTT
j_call: TRBJ1-1; clone_size: NA; v_call: TRBV11-2; d_call: NA; cdr3_aa: CASSTHPGGAYGTEAFF; cdr3_nt: TGTGCCAGCAGCACCCATCCGGGGGGCGCGTACGGCACTGAAGCTTTCTTT
j_call: TRBJ1-4; clone_size: few; v_call: TRBV7-2; d_call: NA; cdr3_aa: CASSFRWTVQNEKLFF; cdr3_nt: TGTGCCAGCAGCTTTAGGTGGACAGTACAAAATGAAAAACTGTTTTTT
j_call: TRBJ2-1; clone_size: NA; v_call: TRBV7-6; d_call: TRBD2; cdr3_aa: CASSLALAGGRNEQFF; cdr3_nt: TGTGCCAGCAGCTTAGCCTTAGCGGGGGGGCGCAATGAGCAGTTCTTC
j_call: TRBJ2-5; clone_size: NA; v_call: TRBV5-6; d_call: NA; cdr3_aa: CASSLTVQETQYF; cdr3_nt: TGTGCCAGCAGCTTGACAGTCCAAGAGACCCAGTACTTC
j_call: TRBJ1-4; clone_size: NA; v_call: TRBV28; d_call: NA; cdr3_aa: CATRTVATNEKLFF; cdr3_nt: TGTGCCACCAGGACAGTTGCAACTAATGAAAAACTGTTTTTT
j_call: TRBJ1-4; clone_size: NA; v_call: TRBV28; d_call: TRBD1; cdr3_aa: CASSWDSTNEKLFF; cdr3_nt: TGTGCCAGCAGTTGGGACAGCACAAATGAAAAACTGTTTTTT
j_call: TRBJ1-2; clone_size: NA; v_call: TRBV4-1; d_call: TRBD1; cdr3_aa: CASSQLQGSRNGYTF; cdr3_nt: TGCGCCAGCAGCCAACTACAGGGGAGTCGGAATGGCTACACCTTC
j_call: TRBJ2-7; clone_size: NA; v_call: TRBV7-2; d_call: TRBD1; cdr3_aa: CASSLRTGGLSEQYF; cdr3_nt: TGTGCCAGCAGCTTAAGGACAGGGGGCTTGTCCGAGCAGTACTTC
j_call: TRBJ2-7; clone_size: NA; v_call: TRBV20-1; d_call: NA; cdr3_aa: CSVVADYEQYF; cdr3_nt: TGCAGTGTTGTAGCCGACTACGAGCAGTACTTC
j_call: TRBJ1-6; clone_size: few; v_call: TRBV5-6; d_call: TRBD1; cdr3_aa: CASSTGQGGSPLHF; cdr3_nt: TGTGCCAGCAGCACGGGACAGGGGGGATCACCCCTCCACTTT
j_call: TRBJ1-1; clone_size: once; v_call: TRBV6-4; d_call: NA; cdr3_aa: CASSVTGWTEAFF; cdr3_nt: TGTGCCAGCAGTGTCACAGGGTGGACTGAAGCTTTCTTT
j_call: TRBJ1-2; clone_size: NA; v_call: TRBV7-2; d_call: TRBD1; cdr3_aa: CASSPSGTGIIRSGYTF; cdr3_nt: TGTGCCAGCAGCCCCTCCGGGACAGGGATAATTAGAAGTGGCTACACCTTC
j_call: TRBJ1-2; clone_size: NA; v_call: TRBV27; d_call: NA; cdr3_aa: CATRTGEANYGYTF; cdr3_nt: TGTGCCACCCGAACAGGCGAAGCTAACTATGGCTACACCTTC
j_call: TRBJ1-5; clone_size: NA; v_call: TRBV19; d_call: NA; cdr3_aa: CASSILSDISNQPQHF; cdr3_nt: TGTGCCAGTAGTATCTTGTCAGACATTAGCAATCAGCCCCAGCATTTT
j_call: TRBJ1-6; clone_size: NA; v_call: TRBV10-2; d_call: TRBD1; cdr3_aa: CASSESNRGPYSPLHF; cdr3_nt: TGCGCCAGCAGTGAGTCGAACAGGGGGCCCTATTCACCCCTCCACTTT
j_call: TRBJ2-5; clone_size: NA; v_call: TRBV5-1; d_call: TRBD1; cdr3_aa: CASILDGTGGGETQYF; cdr3_nt: TGCGCCAGCATCCTGGACGGGACAGGGGGTGGAGAGACCCAGTACTTC
j_call: TRBJ1-2; clone_size: NA; v_call: TRBV11-2; d_call: NA; cdr3_aa: CASSLYLGSHYGYTF; cdr3_nt: TGTGCCAGCAGCTTATACTTGGGCAGTCACTATGGCTACACCTTC
j_call: TRBJ1-2; clone_size: NA; v_call: TRBV11-2; d_call: NA; cdr3_aa: CASSQMTHYGYTF; cdr3_nt: TGTGCCAGCAGCCAGATGACACACTATGGCTACACCTTC
j_call: TRBJ2-7; clone_size: once; v_call: TRBV4-3; d_call: TRBD1; cdr3_aa: CASSRDRAYGQYF; cdr3_nt: TGCGCCAGCAGCAGGGACAGGGCGTACGGGCAGTACTTC
j_call: TRBJ2-1; clone_size: NA; v_call: TRBV2; d_call: TRBD1; cdr3_aa: CASSGQGWAYNEQFF; cdr3_nt: TGTGCCAGCAGTGGACAGGGTTGGGCCTACAATGAGCAGTTCTTC